This is a list of T cell receptor beta chains from one sample in a study of CXCR3-negative and CXCR3-positive naive CD8 T cells. No DNA is given; TCRdb re-called the 5' RACE reads and lists each CDR3 protein once. This table holds roughly 24,000 distinct CDR3 sequences. Material: naive CXCR3- CD8+ T cells from blood. The receptors were sampled from a human donor in good health. Some clones in this sample may be carry-over from other donors' samples. The CDR3 runs from the conserved cysteine through the conserved F or W. Fields, in order: V gene, clone size, J gene, CDR3 protein. Only part of the rows carry a size: once, few, many, or a class if the clone is expanded.

v_call: TRBV29-1
clone_size: -
j_call: TRBJ2-3
cdr3_aa: CSVEGTIPDTQYF

v_call: TRBV12-3/TRBV12-4
clone_size: -
j_call: TRBJ2-3
cdr3_aa: CASSFLDTQYF

v_call: TRBV7-2
clone_size: -
j_call: TRBJ2-3
cdr3_aa: CASTSSGDTQYF

v_call: TRBV7-2
clone_size: medium-sized
j_call: TRBJ2-1
cdr3_aa: CASSQFPSSYNEQFF

v_call: TRBV14
clone_size: -
j_call: TRBJ1-5
cdr3_aa: CASSRGTEQTSGGHF

v_call: TRBV7-2
clone_size: -
j_call: TRBJ2-3
cdr3_aa: CASSTTSGGADTQYF

v_call: TRBV12-3/TRBV12-4
clone_size: -
j_call: TRBJ2-1
cdr3_aa: CASSFPGTPNEQFF

v_call: TRBV7-9
clone_size: -
j_call: TRBJ1-5
cdr3_aa: CASSPGTEENQPQHF

v_call: TRBV4-2
clone_size: -
j_call: TRBJ2-2
cdr3_aa: CASSQELAGGSGELFF

v_call: TRBV12-3/TRBV12-4
clone_size: -
j_call: TRBJ2-7
cdr3_aa: CASSAGNSYEQYF

v_call: TRBV6-5
clone_size: -
j_call: TRBJ2-1
cdr3_aa: CASNGGSPNNEQFF

v_call: TRBV4-3
clone_size: -
j_call: TRBJ1-1
cdr3_aa: CASSQDRDPNTEAFF

v_call: TRBV7-6
clone_size: -
j_call: TRBJ1-6
cdr3_aa: CASSPEGGRSPLHF

v_call: TRBV29-1
clone_size: -
j_call: TRBJ2-1
cdr3_aa: CSVEGTSGGYEQFF

v_call: TRBV29-1
clone_size: -
j_call: TRBJ1-1
cdr3_aa: CSGEGGPILQNTEAFF

v_call: TRBV12-3/TRBV12-4
clone_size: -
j_call: TRBJ2-7
cdr3_aa: CASSFGNTYEQYF

v_call: TRBV7-3
clone_size: -
j_call: TRBJ1-1
cdr3_aa: CASSLGGQSVTEAFF

v_call: TRBV20-1
clone_size: -
j_call: TRBJ1-2
cdr3_aa: CSARPLGYYGYTF

v_call: TRBV29-1
clone_size: -
j_call: TRBJ2-3
cdr3_aa: CSVSGTGPGDTQYF

v_call: TRBV28
clone_size: -
j_call: TRBJ1-1
cdr3_aa: CASSFWTELNTEAFF

v_call: TRBV20-1
clone_size: -
j_call: TRBJ1-2
cdr3_aa: CSAAETRLPYGYTF

v_call: TRBV19
clone_size: -
j_call: TRBJ2-1
cdr3_aa: CASSIDRATGKYNEQFF

v_call: TRBV7-3
clone_size: -
j_call: TRBJ1-4
cdr3_aa: CASSSGRIQGEPANEKLFF

v_call: TRBV6-1
clone_size: -
j_call: TRBJ2-3
cdr3_aa: CASSERPGVADTQYF

v_call: TRBV6-1
clone_size: -
j_call: TRBJ1-2
cdr3_aa: CASGGQFRLAYGYTF

v_call: TRBV29-1
clone_size: -
j_call: TRBJ2-3
cdr3_aa: CSVTGLYTDTQYF

v_call: TRBV9
clone_size: -
j_call: TRBJ2-1
cdr3_aa: CASSPGDRALNEQFF

v_call: TRBV27
clone_size: -
j_call: TRBJ2-1
cdr3_aa: CASKAGAGNEQFF

v_call: TRBV7-6
clone_size: -
j_call: TRBJ2-5
cdr3_aa: CASSLGAVHQETQYF

v_call: TRBV15
clone_size: -
j_call: TRBJ1-1
cdr3_aa: CATSREGNMNTEAFF

v_call: TRBV10-3
clone_size: -
j_call: TRBJ2-1
cdr3_aa: CAISDQAYNEQFF

v_call: TRBV15
clone_size: -
j_call: TRBJ2-7
cdr3_aa: CATSKIYGTDSYEQYF

v_call: TRBV7-9
clone_size: -
j_call: TRBJ2-3
cdr3_aa: CASSLAPPTDTQYF

v_call: TRBV29-1
clone_size: -
j_call: TRBJ1-1
cdr3_aa: CSVGRGKNTEAFF

v_call: TRBV9
clone_size: medium-sized
j_call: TRBJ1-2
cdr3_aa: CASSASRTASTYGYTF